This T cell receptor (beta chain) was observed in a study of blood T cell repertoires in COVID-19. Across the study: The samples span acute and convalescent COVID-19 from the United States, Italy and Spain.

Everyone who took part was 18 to 89 years old, and they came from about two dozen US areas. Two negative PCRs, clearance, or symptom resolution characterized the recovered Cohort 3 donors. The ends lost 7 bases at V and 12 bases at J; junction bases unmatched: 12. This CDR3 contains 13 residues. Authors' methods: Amplification from reference gene primers served as the basis for estimated nucleated cell counts. Sequencing was performed with immunoSEQ multiplex PCR; in TCRdb, only in-frame clones are kept and a portion is missing. The DNA gave D and trimming, while V, J and clone size come from that table. This table holds roughly 200,000 clones, 75% to 90% found once.

V usage is TRBV12-3 or TRBV12-4 and J usage is TRBJ2-1, with 7 bases aligning to TRBD1. This clonotype was sampled from a man between 40 and 49 years old who had recovered from COVID-19. Source material: PBMCs or T cells enriched from blood (not recorded which). CDR3 nucleotide sequence: TGTGCCAGCACCCGGATTACAGGGGTTGGGCAGTTCTTC. Protein sequence: CASTRITGVGQFF.